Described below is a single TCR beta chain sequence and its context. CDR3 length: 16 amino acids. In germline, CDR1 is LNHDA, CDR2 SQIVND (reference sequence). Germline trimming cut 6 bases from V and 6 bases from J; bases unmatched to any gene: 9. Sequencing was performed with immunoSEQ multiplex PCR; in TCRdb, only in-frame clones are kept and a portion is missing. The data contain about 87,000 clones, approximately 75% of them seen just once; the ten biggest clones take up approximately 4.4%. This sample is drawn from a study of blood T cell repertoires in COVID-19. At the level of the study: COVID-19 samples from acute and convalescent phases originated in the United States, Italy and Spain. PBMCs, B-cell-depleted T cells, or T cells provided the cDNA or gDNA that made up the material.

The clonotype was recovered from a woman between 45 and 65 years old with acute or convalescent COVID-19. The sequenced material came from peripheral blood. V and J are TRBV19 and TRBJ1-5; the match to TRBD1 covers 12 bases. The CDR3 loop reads CASSPGTGGAGQPQHF. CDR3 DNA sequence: TGTGCCAGTAGCCCCGGGACAGGGGGCGCCGGTCAGCCCCAGCATTTT. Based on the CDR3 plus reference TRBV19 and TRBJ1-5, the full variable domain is DGGITQSPKYLFRKEGQNVTLSCEQNLNHDAMYWYRQDPGQGLRLIYYSQIVNDFQKGDIAEGYSVSREKKESFPLTVTSAQKNPTAFYLCASSPGTGGAGQPQHFGDGTRLSIL.